The next 5 T cell receptor beta chains were all read from a single sample in a study of blood T cells in healthy people across ages. Next came a second PCR, run for about 7 to 11 cycles, which used a sample-barcoded 5' primer along with a J-beta primer mix. MiXCR, applied by TCRdb to the 5' RACE reads, yields one record per CDR3 protein. The sample contains 1.4 million to 1.5 million distinct CDR3 sequences, around two fifths of which appear only once. Sequencing input: blood. The receptors come from a woman aged 18-29 years in good health.

CDR3 residues: CASSQAFTGGDTEAFF. CDR3 DNA sequence: TGTGCCAGCAGCCAAGCATTTACAGGGGGGGACACTGAAGCTTTCTTT. The V and J genes are TRBV4-2 and TRBJ1-1, with TRBD1 matching 8 bases. The CDR3 totals 16 residues. Germline V lookup: CDR1 LGHNA, CDR2 YNFKEQ. Germline trimming cut 1 base from V and 3 bases from J; bases unmatched to any gene: 7.

This clonotype was seen a handful of times. The genes are TRBV10-3 and TRBJ2-3; the D call may be TRBD1 or TRBD2 (5 bases each). Germline CDR1 ENHRY, CDR2 SYGVKD. The CDR3 extends over 15 amino acids. The germline V and J ends were trimmed by 6 bases and 0 bases, with 13 bases remaining between them. In DNA form, the CDR3 reads TGTGCCATCAGACAGGACTTGACTAGCACAGATACGCAGTATTTT. Amino acid sequence: CAIRQDLTSTDTQYF.

This clonotype has just a few counts. The rearrangement uses TRBV6-2 or TRBV6-3 and TRBJ1-6; a weak D match, TRBD1 (5 bases). This CDR3 has 15 residues. Germline V CDR1 and CDR2: MNHEY, SVGEGT. V lost 2 bases and J 7 bases, leaving 12 bases between the germline ends. The CDR3 DNA sequence: TGTGCCAGCAGTTACCTTGGGACGGCGAATTCACCCCTCCACTTT. Its protein product is CASSYLGTANSPLHF.

This clonotype came up a few times. The chain couples TRBV20-1 to TRBJ2-7; D remains ambiguous. The CDR3 runs 15 residues. The V gene lost 2 bases and the J gene lost 0 bases, with 14 bases spanning the gap. Germline values: CDR1 DFQATT, CDR2 SNEGSKA (reference sequence). This CDR3 is CSARSAAASSYEQYF. The CDR3 region has the DNA TGCAGTGCTAGATCAGCTGCTGCGAGCTCCTACGAGCAGTACTTC.

The V gene is TRBV6-6, the J gene TRBJ1-2; unclear D gene. The germline CDR1 and CDR2 sequences are MNHNY and SVGAGI (reference sequence). The length of the CDR3 is 15 residues. The ends were cut back, 2 bases at V and 4 bases at J, with 14 bases in the middle. The chain's CDR3 is CASSYRADTFYGYTF. For the CDR3, the DNA is TGTGCCAGCAGTTACCGTGCTGACACCTTCTATGGCTACACCTTC.